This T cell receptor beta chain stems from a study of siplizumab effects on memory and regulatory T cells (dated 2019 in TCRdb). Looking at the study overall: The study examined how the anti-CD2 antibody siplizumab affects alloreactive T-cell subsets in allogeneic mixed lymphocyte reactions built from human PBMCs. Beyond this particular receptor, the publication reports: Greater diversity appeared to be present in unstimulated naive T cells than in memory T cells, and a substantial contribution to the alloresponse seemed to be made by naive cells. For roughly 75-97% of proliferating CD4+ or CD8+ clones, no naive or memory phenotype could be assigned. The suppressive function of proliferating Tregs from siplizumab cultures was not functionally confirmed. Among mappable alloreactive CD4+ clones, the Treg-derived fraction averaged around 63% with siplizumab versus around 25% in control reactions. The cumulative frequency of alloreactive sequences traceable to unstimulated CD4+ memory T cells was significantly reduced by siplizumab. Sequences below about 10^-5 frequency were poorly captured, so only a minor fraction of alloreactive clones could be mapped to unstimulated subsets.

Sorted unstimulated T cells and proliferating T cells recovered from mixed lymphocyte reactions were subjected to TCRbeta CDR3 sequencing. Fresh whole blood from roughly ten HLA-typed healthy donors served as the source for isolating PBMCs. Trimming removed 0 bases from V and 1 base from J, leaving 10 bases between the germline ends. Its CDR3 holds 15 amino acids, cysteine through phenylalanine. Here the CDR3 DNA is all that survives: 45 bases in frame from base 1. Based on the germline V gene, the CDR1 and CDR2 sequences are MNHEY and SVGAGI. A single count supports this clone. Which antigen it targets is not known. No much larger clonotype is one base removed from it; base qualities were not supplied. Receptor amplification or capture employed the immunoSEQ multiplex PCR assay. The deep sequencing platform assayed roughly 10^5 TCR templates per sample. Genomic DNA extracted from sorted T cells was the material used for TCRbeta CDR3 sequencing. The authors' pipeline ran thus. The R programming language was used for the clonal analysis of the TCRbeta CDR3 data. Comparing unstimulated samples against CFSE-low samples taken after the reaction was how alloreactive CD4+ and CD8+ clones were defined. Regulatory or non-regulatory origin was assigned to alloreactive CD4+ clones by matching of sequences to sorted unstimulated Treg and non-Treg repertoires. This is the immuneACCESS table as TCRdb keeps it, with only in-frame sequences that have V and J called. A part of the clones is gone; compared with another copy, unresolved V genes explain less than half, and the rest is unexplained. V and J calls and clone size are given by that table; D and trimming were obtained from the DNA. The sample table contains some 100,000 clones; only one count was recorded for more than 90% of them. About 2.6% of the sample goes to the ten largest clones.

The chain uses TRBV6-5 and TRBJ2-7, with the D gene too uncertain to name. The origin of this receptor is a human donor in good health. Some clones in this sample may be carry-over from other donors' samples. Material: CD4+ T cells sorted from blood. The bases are TGTGCCAGCAGTTACTCGATTTCCGGGTCCTACGAGCAGTACTTC. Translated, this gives CASSYSISGSYEQYF.